This T cell receptor beta chain emerged from a study of blood T cell repertoires in COVID-19. In the authors' workflow: It was from reference gene primer amplification that nucleated cell counts were estimated. Generated by immunoSEQ multiplex PCR, the TCRdb table keeps only in-frame clones and is missing some. V and J calls and clone size come straight from that table; D and trimming were deduced from the DNA. Among about 130,000 clones listed, around 82% were seen once. The J segment lost 3 bases and the V segment lost 6 bases, leaving 7 bases of the junction unmatched. Germline V CDR1 and CDR2: SEHNR, FQNEAQ (reference sequence). The CDR3 runs 14 residues.

The origin of this receptor is a human donor in a cohort sampled during active COVID-19. The chain combines TRBV7-9 with TRBJ1-1; 7 nucleotides line up with TRBD1. The sequencing sample was made of peripheral blood. Written as DNA, the CDR3 is TGTGCCAGCAGGAAACAGGGGAAGCACACTGAAGCTTTCTTT. Translated: CASRKQGKHTEAFF.